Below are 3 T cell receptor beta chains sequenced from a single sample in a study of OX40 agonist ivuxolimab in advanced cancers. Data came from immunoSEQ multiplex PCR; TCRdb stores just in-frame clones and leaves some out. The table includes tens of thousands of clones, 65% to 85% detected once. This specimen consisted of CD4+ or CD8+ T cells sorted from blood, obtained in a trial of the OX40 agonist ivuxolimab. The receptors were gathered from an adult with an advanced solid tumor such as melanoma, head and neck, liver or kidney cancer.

CDR3 DNA: TGTGCCAGCAGCCAAGAAAGGGGGAACCAGTACTTC. Amino acid sequence: CASSQERGNQYF. The rearrangement uses TRBV14 and TRBJ2-7, with D possibly being TRBD1 (6 bases). The CDR3 length is 12 residues. Germline V gene data show CDR1 as SGHDN and CDR2 as FVKESK. The V end was cut by 0 bases, the J end by 10 bases, with 10 bases between.

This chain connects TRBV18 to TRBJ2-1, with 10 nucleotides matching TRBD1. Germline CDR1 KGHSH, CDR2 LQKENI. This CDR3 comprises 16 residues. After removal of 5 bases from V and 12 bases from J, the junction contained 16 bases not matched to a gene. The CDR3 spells CASSSLTGGPVQGQFF. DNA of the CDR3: TGTGCCAGCTCATCTCTGACAGGGGGCCCCGTACAAGGGCAGTTCTTC.

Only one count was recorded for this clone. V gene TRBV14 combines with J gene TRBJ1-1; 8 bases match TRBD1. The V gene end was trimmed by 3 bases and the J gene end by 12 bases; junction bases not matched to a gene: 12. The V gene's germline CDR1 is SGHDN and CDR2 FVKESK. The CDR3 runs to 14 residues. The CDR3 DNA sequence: TGTGCCAGCAGCCACAAAGGACAGGGCAGTCCCACTTTCTTT. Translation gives CASSHKGQGSPTFF.